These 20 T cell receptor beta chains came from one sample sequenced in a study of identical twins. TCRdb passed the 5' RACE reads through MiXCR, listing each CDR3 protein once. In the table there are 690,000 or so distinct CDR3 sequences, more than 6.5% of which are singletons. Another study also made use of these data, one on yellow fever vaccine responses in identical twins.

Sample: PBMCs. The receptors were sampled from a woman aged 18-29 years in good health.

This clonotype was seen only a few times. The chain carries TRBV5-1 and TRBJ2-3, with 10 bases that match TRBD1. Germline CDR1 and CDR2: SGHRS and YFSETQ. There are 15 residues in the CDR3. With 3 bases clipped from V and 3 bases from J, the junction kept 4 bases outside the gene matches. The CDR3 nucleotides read TGCGCCAGCAGCTCCGGGACAGGGGTGACAGATACGCAGTATTTT. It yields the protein CASSSGTGVTDTQYF.

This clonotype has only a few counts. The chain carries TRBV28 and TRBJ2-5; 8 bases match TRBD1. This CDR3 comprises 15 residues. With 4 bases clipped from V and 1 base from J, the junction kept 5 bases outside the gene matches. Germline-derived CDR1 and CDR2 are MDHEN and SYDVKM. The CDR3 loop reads CASSSQGASQETQYF. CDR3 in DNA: TGTGCCAGCAGTTCTCAGGGGGCCTCCCAAGAGACCCAGTACTTC.

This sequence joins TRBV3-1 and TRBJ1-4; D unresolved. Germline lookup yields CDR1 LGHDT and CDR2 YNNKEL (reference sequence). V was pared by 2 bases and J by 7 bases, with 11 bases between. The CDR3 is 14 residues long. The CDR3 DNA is TGTGCCAGCAGCCAACACAGAAGTAGTGAAAAACTGTTTTTT. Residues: CASSQHRSSEKLFF.

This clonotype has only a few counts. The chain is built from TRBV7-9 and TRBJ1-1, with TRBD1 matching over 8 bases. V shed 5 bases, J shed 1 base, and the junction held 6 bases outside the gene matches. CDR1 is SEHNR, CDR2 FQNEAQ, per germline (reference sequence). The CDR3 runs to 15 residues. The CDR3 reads CASSPGGLGNTEAFF. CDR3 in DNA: TGTGCCAGCAGCCCAGGGGGCCTCGGGAACACTGAAGCTTTCTTT.

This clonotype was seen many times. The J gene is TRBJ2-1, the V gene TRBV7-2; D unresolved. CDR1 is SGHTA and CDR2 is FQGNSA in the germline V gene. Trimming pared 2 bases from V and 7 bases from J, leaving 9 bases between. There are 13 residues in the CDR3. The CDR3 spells CASSLWAQNEQFF. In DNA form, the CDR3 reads TGTGCCAGCAGCTTATGGGCCCAGAATGAGCAGTTCTTC.

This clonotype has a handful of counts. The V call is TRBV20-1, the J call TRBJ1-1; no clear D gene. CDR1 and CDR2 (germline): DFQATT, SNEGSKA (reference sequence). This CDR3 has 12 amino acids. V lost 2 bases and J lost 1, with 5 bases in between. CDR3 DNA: TGCAGTGCTAGACCGTGGAACACTGAAGCTTTCTTT. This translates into CSARPWNTEAFF.

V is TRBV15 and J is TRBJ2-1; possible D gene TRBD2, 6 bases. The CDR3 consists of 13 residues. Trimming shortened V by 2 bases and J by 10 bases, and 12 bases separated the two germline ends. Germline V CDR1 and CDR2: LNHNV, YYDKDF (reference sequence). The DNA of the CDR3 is TGTGCCACCAGCAGATTAGCGGCCGGGGAGCAGTTCTTC. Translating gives CATSRLAAGEQFF. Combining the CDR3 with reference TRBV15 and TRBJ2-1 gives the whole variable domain DAMVIQNPRYQVTQFGKPVTLSCSQTLNHNVMYWYQQKSSQAPKLLFHYYDKDFNNEADTPDNFQSRRPNTSFCFLDIRSPGLGDTAMYLCATSRLAAGEQFFGPGTRLTVL.

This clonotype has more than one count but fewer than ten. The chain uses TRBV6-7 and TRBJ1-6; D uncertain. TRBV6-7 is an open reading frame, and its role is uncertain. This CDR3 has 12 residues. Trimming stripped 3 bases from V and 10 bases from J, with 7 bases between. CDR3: CASSYNGSPLHF. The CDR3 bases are TGTGCCAGCAGTTATAACGGCTCACCCCTCCACTTT.

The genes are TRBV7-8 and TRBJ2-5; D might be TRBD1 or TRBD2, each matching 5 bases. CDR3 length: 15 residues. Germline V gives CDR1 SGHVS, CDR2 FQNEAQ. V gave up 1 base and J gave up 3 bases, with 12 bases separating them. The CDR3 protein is CASSLEGDLKETQYF. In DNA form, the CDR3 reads TGTGCCAGCAGCTTAGAAGGGGACCTCAAAGAGACCCAGTACTTC. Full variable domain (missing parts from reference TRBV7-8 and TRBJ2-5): GAGVSQSPRYKVAKRGQDVALRCDPISGHVSLFWYQQALGQGPEFLTYFQNEAQLDKSGLPSDRFFAERPEGSVSTLKIQRTQQEDSAVYLCASSLEGDLKETQYFGPGTRLLVL.

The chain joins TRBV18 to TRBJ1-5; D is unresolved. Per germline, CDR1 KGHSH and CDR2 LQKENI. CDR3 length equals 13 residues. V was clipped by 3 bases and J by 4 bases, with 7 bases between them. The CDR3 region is CASSPSLNQPQHF. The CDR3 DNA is TGTGCCAGCTCACCGAGCCTAAATCAGCCCCAGCATTTT.

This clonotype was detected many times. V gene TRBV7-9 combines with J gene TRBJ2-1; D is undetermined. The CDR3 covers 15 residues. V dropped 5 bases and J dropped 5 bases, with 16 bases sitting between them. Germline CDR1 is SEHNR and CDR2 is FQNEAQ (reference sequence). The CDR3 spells CASSRSRTTHNEQFF. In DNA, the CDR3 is TGTGCCAGCAGCCGATCTAGAACGACCCACAATGAGCAGTTCTTC.

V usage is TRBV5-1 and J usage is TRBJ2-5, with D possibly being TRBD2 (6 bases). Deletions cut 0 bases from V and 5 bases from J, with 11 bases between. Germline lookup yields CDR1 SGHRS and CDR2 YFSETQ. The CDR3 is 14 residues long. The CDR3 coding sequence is TGCGCCAGCAGCTTGGAGGTGGAGGGGGAGACCCAGTACTTC. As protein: CASSLEVEGETQYF. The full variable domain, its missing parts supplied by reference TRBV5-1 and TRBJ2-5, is KAGVTQTPRYLIKTRGQQVTLSCSPISGHRSVSWYQQTPGQGLQFLFEYFSETQRNKGNFPGRFSGRQFSNSRSEMNVSTLELGDSALYLCASSLEVEGETQYFGPGTRLLVL.

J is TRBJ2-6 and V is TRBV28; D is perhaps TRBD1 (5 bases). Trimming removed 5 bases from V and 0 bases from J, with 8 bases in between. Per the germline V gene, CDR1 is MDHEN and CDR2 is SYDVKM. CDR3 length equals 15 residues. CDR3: CASSGAGSGANVLTF. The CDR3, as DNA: TGTGCCAGCAGTGGGGCTGGCTCTGGGGCCAACGTCCTGACTTTC.

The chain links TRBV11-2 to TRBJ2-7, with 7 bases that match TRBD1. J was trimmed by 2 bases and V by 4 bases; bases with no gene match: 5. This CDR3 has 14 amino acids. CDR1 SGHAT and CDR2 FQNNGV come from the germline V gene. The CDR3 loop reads CASSSGTAPYEQYF. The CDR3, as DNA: TGTGCCAGCAGCTCAGGGACAGCGCCCTACGAGCAGTACTTC.

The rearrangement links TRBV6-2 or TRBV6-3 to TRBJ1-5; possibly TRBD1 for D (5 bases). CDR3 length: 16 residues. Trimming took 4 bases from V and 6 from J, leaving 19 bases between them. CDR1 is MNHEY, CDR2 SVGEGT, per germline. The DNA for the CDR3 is TGTGCCAGCAGTTCCTCCCCGGCAGGGACGGTTCAGCCCCAGCATTTT. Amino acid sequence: CASSSSPAGTVQPQHF.

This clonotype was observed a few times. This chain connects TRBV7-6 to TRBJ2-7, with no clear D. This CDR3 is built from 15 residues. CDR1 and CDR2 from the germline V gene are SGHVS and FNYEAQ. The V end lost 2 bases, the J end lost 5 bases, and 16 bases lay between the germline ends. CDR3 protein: CASSLSPANGNEQYF. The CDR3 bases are TGTGCCAGCAGCTTAAGTCCTGCGAATGGAAACGAGCAGTACTTC.

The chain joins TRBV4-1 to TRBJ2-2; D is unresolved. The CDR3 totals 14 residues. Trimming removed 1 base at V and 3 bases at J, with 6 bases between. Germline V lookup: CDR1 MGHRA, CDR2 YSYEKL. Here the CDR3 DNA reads TGCGCCAGCAGCCAAGTGAGTGACACCGGGGAGCTGTTTTTT. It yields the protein CASSQVSDTGELFF.

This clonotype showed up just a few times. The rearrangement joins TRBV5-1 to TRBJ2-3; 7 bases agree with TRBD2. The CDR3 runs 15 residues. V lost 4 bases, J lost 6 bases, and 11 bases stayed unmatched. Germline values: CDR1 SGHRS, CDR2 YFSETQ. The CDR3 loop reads CASSLPKGLDDTQYF. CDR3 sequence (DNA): TGCGCCAGCAGCCTTCCGAAAGGACTAGATGATACGCAGTATTTT.

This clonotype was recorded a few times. CDR3 DNA sequence: TGTGCCAGCAGTTTTACCAGCGGGGGATTCAGCACAGATACGCAGTATTTT. Encoded protein: CASSFTSGGFSTDTQYF. The gene calls are TRBV28 and TRBJ2-3; 8 positions match TRBD2. Germline CDR1 and CDR2: MDHEN and SYDVKM. Trimming removed 3 bases from V and 0 bases from J; junction bases left unmatched: 8. This CDR3 contains 17 residues.

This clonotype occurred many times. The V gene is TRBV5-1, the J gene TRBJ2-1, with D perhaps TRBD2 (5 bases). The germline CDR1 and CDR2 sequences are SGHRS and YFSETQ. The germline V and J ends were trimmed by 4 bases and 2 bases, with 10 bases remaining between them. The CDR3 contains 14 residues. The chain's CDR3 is CASSPAATYNEQFF. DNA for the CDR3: TGCGCCAGCAGCCCAGCGGCCACCTACAATGAGCAGTTCTTC.